This TCR beta chain originates from a study of T cell responses to AZD1222 COVID-19 vaccine. Study findings and constraints: Mostly white British, mostly female donors; authors suggested clonal diversity may be underestimated.

Concerning this clone: Its antigen remains unidentified.

Germline loops: CDR1 LGHDT, CDR2 YNNKEL (reference sequence). This CDR3 has 15 amino acids. Trimming pared 6 bases from V and 1 base from J, leaving 13 bases between. The method was immunoSEQ multiplex PCR; TCRdb's version includes in-frame clones alone and lacks a portion of them. The table records approximately 150,000 clones, around 89% of them present only once. The specimen was peripheral blood, collected on day 0 of MenACWY control vaccination. The chain recombines TRBV3-1 (or the pseudogene TRBV3-2) with TRBJ2-1; tentatively, D is TRBD1 (5 bases). The source of this sequence is an adult in good health. CDR3 amino acids: CASRIARGSYNEQFF. Written as DNA, the CDR3 is TGTGCCAGCAGGATAGCTAGGGGATCCTACAATGAGCAGTTCTTC.